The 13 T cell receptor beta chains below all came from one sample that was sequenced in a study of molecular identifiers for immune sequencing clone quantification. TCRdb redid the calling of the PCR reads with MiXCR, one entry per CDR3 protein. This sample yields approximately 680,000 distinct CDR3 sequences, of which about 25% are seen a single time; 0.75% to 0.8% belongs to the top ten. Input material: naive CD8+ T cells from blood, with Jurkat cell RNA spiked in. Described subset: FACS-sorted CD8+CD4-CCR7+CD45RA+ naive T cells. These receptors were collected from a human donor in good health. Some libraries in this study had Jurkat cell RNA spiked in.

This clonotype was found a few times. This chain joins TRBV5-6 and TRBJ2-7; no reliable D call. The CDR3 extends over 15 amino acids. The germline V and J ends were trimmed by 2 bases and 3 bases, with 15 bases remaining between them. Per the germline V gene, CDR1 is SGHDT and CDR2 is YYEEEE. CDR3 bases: TGTGCCAGCAGCTTCCCAGGCCCTACTCTCTACGAGCAGTACTTC. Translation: CASSFPGPTLYEQYF.

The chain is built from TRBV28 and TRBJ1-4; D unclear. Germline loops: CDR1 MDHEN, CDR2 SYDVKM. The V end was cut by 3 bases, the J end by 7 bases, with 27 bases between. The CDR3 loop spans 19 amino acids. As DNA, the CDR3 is TGTGCCAGCAGTTTGACCCTCTGGGAAGGGATAATATTACGTGAAAAACTGTTTTTT. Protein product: CASSLTLWEGIILREKLFF.

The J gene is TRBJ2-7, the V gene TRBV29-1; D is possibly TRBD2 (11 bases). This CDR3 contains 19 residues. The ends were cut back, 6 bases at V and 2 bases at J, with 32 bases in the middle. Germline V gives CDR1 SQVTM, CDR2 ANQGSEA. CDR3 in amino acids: CSVAKRDRGVAGGPYEQYF. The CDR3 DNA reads TGCAGCGTCGCGAAAAGGGACAGGGGAGTAGCGGGAGGGCCCTACGAGCAGTACTTC.

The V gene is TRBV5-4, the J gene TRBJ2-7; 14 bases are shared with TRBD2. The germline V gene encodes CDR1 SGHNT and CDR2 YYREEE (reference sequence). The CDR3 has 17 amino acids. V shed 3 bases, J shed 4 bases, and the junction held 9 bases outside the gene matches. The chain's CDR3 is CASSSSGTSGSVYEQYF. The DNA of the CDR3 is TGTGCCAGCAGCTCATCCGGGACTAGCGGGAGTGTATACGAGCAGTACTTC.

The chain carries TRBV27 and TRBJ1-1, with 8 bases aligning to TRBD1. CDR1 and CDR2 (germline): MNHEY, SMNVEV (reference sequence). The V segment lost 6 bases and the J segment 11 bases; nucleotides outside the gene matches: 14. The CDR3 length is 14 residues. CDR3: CASSRIDRGLEAFF. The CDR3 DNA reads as TGTGCCAGCAGCAGAATCGACAGGGGCCTCGAGGCTTTCTTT.

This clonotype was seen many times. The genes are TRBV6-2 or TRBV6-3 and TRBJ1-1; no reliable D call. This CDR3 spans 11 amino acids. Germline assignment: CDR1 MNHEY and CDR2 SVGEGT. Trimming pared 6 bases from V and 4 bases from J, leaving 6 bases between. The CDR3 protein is CASRWGTEAFF. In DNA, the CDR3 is TGTGCCAGCAGATGGGGCACTGAAGCTTTCTTT.

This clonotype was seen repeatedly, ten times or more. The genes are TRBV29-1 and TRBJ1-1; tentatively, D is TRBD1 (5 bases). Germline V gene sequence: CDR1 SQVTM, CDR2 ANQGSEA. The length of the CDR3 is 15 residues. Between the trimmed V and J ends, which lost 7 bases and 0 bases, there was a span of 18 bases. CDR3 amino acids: CSAQPLTGMNTEAFF. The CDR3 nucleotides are TGCAGCGCCCAGCCCCTTACAGGTATGAACACTGAAGCTTTCTTT.

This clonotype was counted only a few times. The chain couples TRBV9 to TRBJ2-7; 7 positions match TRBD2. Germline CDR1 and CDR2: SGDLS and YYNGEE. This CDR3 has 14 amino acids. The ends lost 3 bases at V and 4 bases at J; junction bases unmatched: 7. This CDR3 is CASSASGKGYEQYF. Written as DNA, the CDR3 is TGTGCCAGCAGCGCCAGCGGGAAAGGTTACGAGCAGTACTTC.

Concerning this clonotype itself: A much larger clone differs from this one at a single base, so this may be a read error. DNA for the CDR3: TGTGCCAGCAGCCAATTCGGGGACATAAGCACAGATGCGCAGTATTTT. Its protein product is CASSQFGDISTDAQYF. The chain combines TRBV14 with TRBJ2-3, with TRBD1 as a possible D gene (6 bases). Germline CDR1 is SGHDN and CDR2 is FVKESK. The CDR3 sequence is 16 residues long. The full variable domain, with the rest looked up from reference TRBV14 and TRBJ2-3, is EAGVTQFPSHSVIEKGQTVTLRCDPISGHDNLYWYRRVMGKEIKFLLHFVKESKQDESGMPNNRFLAERTGGTYSTLKVQPAELEDSGVYFCASSQFGDISTDAQYFGPGTRLTVL.

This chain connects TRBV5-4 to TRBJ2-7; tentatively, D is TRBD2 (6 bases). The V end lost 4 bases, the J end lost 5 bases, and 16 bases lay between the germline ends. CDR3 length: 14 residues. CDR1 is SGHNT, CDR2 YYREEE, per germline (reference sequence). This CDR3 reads CASSGGLAPNEQYF. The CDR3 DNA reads TGTGCCAGCAGCGGGGGACTGGCCCCCAACGAGCAGTACTTC.

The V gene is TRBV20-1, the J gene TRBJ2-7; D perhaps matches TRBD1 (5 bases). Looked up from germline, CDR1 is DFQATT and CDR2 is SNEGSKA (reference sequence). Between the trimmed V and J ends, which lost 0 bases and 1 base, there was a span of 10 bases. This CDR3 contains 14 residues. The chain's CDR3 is CSARDGAGSYEQYF. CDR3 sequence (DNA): TGCAGTGCTAGAGATGGGGCAGGGTCCTACGAGCAGTACTTC.

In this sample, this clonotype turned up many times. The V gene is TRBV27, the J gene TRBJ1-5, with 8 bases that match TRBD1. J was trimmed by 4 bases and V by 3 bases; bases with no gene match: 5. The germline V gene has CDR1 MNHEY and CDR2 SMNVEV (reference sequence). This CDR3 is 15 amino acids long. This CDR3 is CASSFGTGTNQPQHF. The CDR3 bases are TGTGCCAGCAGTTTTGGGACAGGAACGAATCAGCCCCAGCATTTT.

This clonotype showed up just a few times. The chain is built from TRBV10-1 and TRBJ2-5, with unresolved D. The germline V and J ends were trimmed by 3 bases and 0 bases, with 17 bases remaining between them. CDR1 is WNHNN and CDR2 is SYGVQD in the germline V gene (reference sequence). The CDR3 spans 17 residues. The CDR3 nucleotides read TGCGCCAGCAGTGATTCCCACAAGAGAACCGACCAAGAGACCCAGTACTTC. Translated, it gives CASSDSHKRTDQETQYF.